This T cell receptor (beta chain) originates from a study of shared clonotypes between healthy human individuals (dated by TCRdb to about 2020). About the full investigation: A few men and two women, aged 18 to 49 years, made up the cohort. Per donor, three plates each were used for CD4 naive and CD4 memory, two for CD8 naive, and one for CD8 memory. The study deeply sequenced blood TCR repertoires of five healthy adults to estimate repertoire size and the extent of clonotype sharing between individuals. To increase sequencing depth and limit assay-specific biases, different laboratories used diverse techniques to prepare libraries and sequence TCR repertoires. Each donor's leukapheresis produced roughly between roughly 0.85 and 9.5 billion PBMCs.

CD8 naive samples were CD45RO-negative cells positively selected for CCR7, giving a CD45RA+CCR7+ population that excluded TemRA cells. The donors were healthy, HIV-negative adults who had no recently reported acute infections or vaccinations. Every donor was a Caucasian adult living in Nashville, Tennessee, USA. Blood was obtained by leukapheresis, after which PBMCs were separated by Ficoll-Histopaque density gradient centrifugation and cryopreserved in liquid nitrogen vapor phase. Purity and quantity of every magnetically sorted T cell population were checked by analytical flow cytometry. Each sorted fraction had its genomic DNA isolated and then quantified by UV absorbance on a Nanodrop 2000c. The CDR3 runs 18 amino acids, cysteine and phenylalanine included. CDR3 DNA is the only sequence kept; it has 54 bases, read in frame from the first base. The germline V gene (reference sequence) provides CDR1 MNHEY and CDR2 SMNVEV. V loses 0 bases at its end and J loses 8 bases; junction bases beyond the gene matches: 12.

Findings and caveats that apply to the study as a whole: Because the study included a small number of donors, the genetic and exposure-history diversity represented was limited. Rarefaction of sorted-subset datasets indicated incomplete sequencing despite the large sequencing depth. Larger estimated clonotype richness was generally found for naive subsets than for memory subsets. Based on pairwise subsampling, the degree of clonotype sharing among donors was expected to be affected by sequencing depth. Sampling was limited to blood, and TCR repertoires in tissue likely differ from TCR repertoires in blood. Compared with non-shared clonotypes, clonotypes shared by all four sorted-subset donors had higher generation probabilities. Across four donors, approximately 4.9% of naive CD4, approximately 3.5% of naive CD8, about 2% of memory CD4, and under 0.45% of memory CD8 clonotypes were shared.

TCR CDR3 regions were amplified from genomic DNA by multiplex PCR using the deep immunoSEQ assay. Extracted genomic DNA from each cell subset was distributed evenly across all wells of several immunoSEQ 96-well plates, and each plate was treated as a replicate. Each replicate PCR for sorted subsets received around 210 ng genomic DNA, equal to roughly 29,000 T cell genomes. Purified libraries were quantified with a Qubit 3.0 fluorometer, sized on a Bioanalyzer 2100, and re-quantified with the KAPA Library Quantification kit. A separate single-read 150-cycle Illumina NextSeq 550 flow cell was used to sequence each immunoSEQ 96-well plate. The study's processing was this. The immunoSEQ output contained only junctional sequences without quality scores, so filtering could not match that applied to full-length reads. Sequences were annotated with PyIR, a Python wrapper for IgBLAST v1.9, and V/J genes and CDR3 were assigned using IMGT germline references. Reads with weak V/J assignments (E-value above 1e-6), missing CDR3, stop codons, out-of-frame junctions, or ambiguous translated residues were removed. V3J clonotypes were defined by identical inferred V gene, J gene, and CDR3 amino acid sequence. Percentage overlap between repertoires was calculated by dividing the number of shared unique clonotypes by the size of the smaller repertoire. Three approaches were used to assess repertoire richness: RTK rarefaction, the Chao1 estimator, and Recon v2.1 estimates of unobserved clonotypes. Generation probabilities were computed with OLGA for all TCRbeta clonotypes obtained by the gDNA method from a handful of donors. In its TCRdb copy, this immuneACCESS table keeps in-frame sequences only and misses some clones. Where compared with another copy, unresolved V genes explain less than half of these, and the others have no known cause. D and trimming come from the DNA, and the V and J calls and clone size come from that table. This sample comprises about 2 million clones, just under 95% of them detected only once. Together, the top ten hold 0.9% to 1.3% of the sample.

A note on this clone: What this receptor recognizes is not known. No quality values exist for individual bases; no much larger clone is one base distant.

The material sequenced was naive CD8+ T cells sorted from blood. The sample's cell subset or site label is to be understood as: CD45RA+CCR7+. The chain is assembled from TRBV27 and TRBJ2-1; TRBD2 agrees with 11 junctional bases. The receptor was isolated from a man between 18 and 35 years old in good health. The sequenced DNA is TGTGCCAGCAGTTTATCTGGGACTAGCGGTCCTTTCAGGTATGAGCAGTTCTTC. It translates to CASSLSGTSGPFRYEQFF.